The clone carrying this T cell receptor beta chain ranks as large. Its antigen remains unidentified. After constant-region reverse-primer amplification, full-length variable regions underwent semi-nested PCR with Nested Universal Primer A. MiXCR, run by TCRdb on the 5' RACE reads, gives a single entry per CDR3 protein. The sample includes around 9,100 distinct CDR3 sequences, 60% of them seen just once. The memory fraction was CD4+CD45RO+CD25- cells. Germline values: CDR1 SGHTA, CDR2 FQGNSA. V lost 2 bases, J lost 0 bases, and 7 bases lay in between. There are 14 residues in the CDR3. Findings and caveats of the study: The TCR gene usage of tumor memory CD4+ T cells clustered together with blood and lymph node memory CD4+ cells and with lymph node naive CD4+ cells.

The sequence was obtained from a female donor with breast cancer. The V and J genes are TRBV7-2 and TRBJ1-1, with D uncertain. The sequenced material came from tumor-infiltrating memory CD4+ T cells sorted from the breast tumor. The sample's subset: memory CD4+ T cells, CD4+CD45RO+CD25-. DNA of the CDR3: TGTGCCAGCAGCTTAATGGGCATGAACACTGAAGCTTTCTTT. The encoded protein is CASSLMGMNTEAFF.